What follows describes a single T cell receptor (beta chain). No antigen is known for it. Per germline, CDR1 SGHNT and CDR2 YYREEE (reference sequence). Trimming stripped 0 bases from V and 1 base from J, with 12 bases between. The CDR3 length is 16 residues. This sample was taken from a study of shared clonotypes between healthy human individuals. Study results and limitations: Blood alone was sampled, and tissue repertoires likely differ.

Donors were Caucasian adults residing in Nashville, Tennessee, USA. The table came from immunoSEQ multiplex PCR; TCRdb's copy has only in-frame clones and leaves some out. The sample shows fewer than 600,000 clones, roughly 83% of them seen only once. The clonotype originates from a woman aged 35 to 49 in good health. Some clones in this sample may be carry-over from other donors' samples. The specimen was PBMCs. The chain carries TRBV5-4 and TRBJ2-3; tentative D call: TRBD2 (5 bases). CDR3 protein: CASSLAGLGGTDTQYF. Written as DNA, the CDR3 is TGTGCCAGCAGCTTGGCTGGCCTCGGGGGCACAGATACGCAGTATTTT.